The clone carrying this T cell receptor beta chain came up a few times. What it binds is not known. Germline CDR1 is DFQATT and CDR2 is SNEGSKA (reference sequence). The CDR3 loop spans 12 amino acids. J was trimmed by 9 bases and V by 4 bases; bases with no gene match: 9. The sample belongs to a study of T cells in Graves' hyperthyroidism and ophthalmopathy. Study conclusions and caveats: The model made its ophthalmopathy prediction, and onset followed a median 6.5 months later. In blood, most of the thyroid clonotypes expanded above 0.001 were also present.

Amplification of TCR beta CDR3 regions was performed using RNA transcripts as template. A set of HTBI primers served as the primers for a first-round RT-PCR of the TCR CDR3. TCRdb reprocessed the multiplex PCR reads with MiXCR, giving one entry per CDR3 protein. The sample has roughly 700,000 distinct CDR3 sequences, around a third seen once. Uncontrolled infection, other autoimmune disease, pregnancy or lactation barred patients from enrollment. Clinicians diagnosed patients from clinical symptoms, serum thyroxine and TRAb, thyroid ultrasound and orbital computed tomography. This TCR came from a middle-aged woman with Graves' hyperthyroidism. The sample was blood. The chain employs TRBV20-1 and TRBJ2-7, with TRBD2 matching over 7 bases. The CDR3 protein is CSAMGLAEGQYF. In DNA form, the CDR3 reads TGCAGTGCTATGGGGCTAGCGGAGGGGCAGTACTTC.